Described below is a single T cell receptor (beta chain) sequence and its context. The antigen is not known. The sample is drawn from a study of cytomegalovirus exposure and HLA in healthy donors. The germline CDR1 and CDR2 sequences are SGHNT and YYREEE (reference sequence). V was pared by 4 bases and J by 2 bases, with 5 bases of the junction left unmatched. The CDR3 is 15 amino acids. Vbeta (60) and Jbeta (13) primers were used in the PCR. Method: immunoSEQ multiplex PCR; TCRdb's copy keeps in-frame clones and lacks some. The sample holds 250,000 to 350,000 clones, under 90% seen once. Study results and caveats: In an earlier analysis, about 87% or about 30%: the productive usage of most TCR beta V segments.

Though nominally healthy at sampling, donors likely had unrecorded immune exposures. Material: PBMCs. This chain uses TRBV5-4 with TRBJ2-1; 8 bases line up with TRBD1. The TCR was taken from a girl under 10 years old in good health and CMV-seronegative. CDR3 loop: CASSRDRGTYNEQFF. CDR3 sequence (DNA): TGTGCCAGCAGCAGAGACAGGGGAACCTACAATGAGCAGTTCTTC.